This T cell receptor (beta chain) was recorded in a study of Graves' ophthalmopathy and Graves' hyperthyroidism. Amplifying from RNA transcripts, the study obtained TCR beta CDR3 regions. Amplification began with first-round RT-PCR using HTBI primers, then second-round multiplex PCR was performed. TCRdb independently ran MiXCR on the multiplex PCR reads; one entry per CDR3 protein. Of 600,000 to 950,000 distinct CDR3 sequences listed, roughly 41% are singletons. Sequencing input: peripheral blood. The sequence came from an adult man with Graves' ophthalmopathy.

This CDR3 reads CASRRTGDRDTQYF. CDR3 nucleotides: TGTGCCAGCAGGCGGACAGGGGATAGAGATACGCAGTATTTT. J is TRBJ2-3 and V is TRBV7-3; the match to TRBD1 covers 9 bases. The germline V gene has CDR1 SGHTA and CDR2 FQGTGA. The CDR3 sequence is 14 residues long. With 6 bases clipped from V and 5 bases from J, the junction kept 6 bases outside the gene matches.